These 3 T cell receptor beta chains were all obtained from the same sample, sequenced in a study of memory CD4+ T cells and cytomegalovirus serostatus. This table comes from immunoSEQ multiplex PCR, and its TCRdb copy is limited to in-frame clones, with some not included. This table has roughly 76,000 clones, under 80% appearing once. The sort gate was single viable CD3+CD4+CD8-CD45RO+ cells for memory CD4+ T cells. Sequenced input: memory CD4+ T cells from blood. The origin of the receptors is an adult in good health and CMV-seropositive.

The chain has TRBV19 and TRBJ1-1; D not certain. Trimming took 3 bases from V and 1 from J, leaving 9 bases between them. The CDR3 is made up of 14 amino acids. The germline gives CDR1 LNHDA, CDR2 SQIVND (reference sequence). The CDR3 coding sequence is TGTGCCAGTAGTATGTATGTTGCGAACACTGAAGCTTTCTTT. This codes for CASSMYVANTEAFF.

The CDR3 coding sequence is TGCGCCAGCAGCCCCGGGACTAGGGACATTCAGTACTTC. As protein: CASSPGTRDIQYF. The rearrangement links TRBV5-1 to TRBJ2-4, with 8 bases lining up with TRBD2. The CDR3 is 13 residues long. Germline loops: CDR1 SGHRS, CDR2 YFSETQ. V trimming: 4 bases; J trimming: 8 bases; junction bases outside the gene matches: 5.

The J gene is TRBJ2-5, the V gene TRBV27; 7 bases match TRBD1. The V gene end was trimmed by 5 bases and the J gene end by 5 bases; junction bases not matched to a gene: 8. From germline, CDR1 is MNHEY and CDR2 SMNVEV (reference sequence). The CDR3 runs to 14 residues. CDR3 loop: CASSPWDRRETQYF. The CDR3 nucleotides are TGTGCCAGCAGTCCCTGGGACAGAAGGGAGACCCAGTACTTC.